This T cell receptor (beta chain) was documented in a study of T cells expressing NK-cell markers. In the study overall: Sorted T-cell subsets CD3+CD56+NKG2C+, CD3+CD56+NKG2C- and CD3+CD56-NKG2C+ were TCR beta-sequenced. Sequencing covered eight donors, seven HCMV-seropositive and one seronegative. Findings of the study overall: One observes that, in several donors, these clonotypes were also the leading ones within the CD3+CD56-NKG2C+ fraction.

CDR3 length equals 14 residues. Germline CDR1 and CDR2: SGHDN and FVKESK. Points on this clonotype: No antigen is known for it.

From the 5' RACE reads, TCRdb lists one entry per CDR3 protein and no DNA. The sample totals about 32,000 distinct CDR3 sequences. The receptor was isolated from a woman between 18 and 69 years old in good health. The chain recombines TRBV14 with TRBJ2-1; TCRdb picks TRBD1, but there is no DNA to check that call. Sequencing used blood T cells: a sorted CD56 or NKG2C T cell subset, CD4+ or CD8+ T cells, or bulk PBMC T cells (not recorded which). CDR3 sequence: CASSSGLYYNEQFF.